A single sample gave rise to the 22 T cell receptor beta chains below, sequenced in a study of T cell repertoires in cytomegalovirus infection. TCRdb passed the reads through MiXCR, listing each CDR3 protein once. Found here are some 350,000 distinct CDR3 sequences, roughly 20% of them singletons; the top ten hold around 9.3%. The sample taken for sequencing was PBMCs. Every receptor here comes from a human donor in good health (CMV status not recorded). Some clones in this sample may be carry-over from other donors' samples.

The CDR3 DNA reads as TGCAGTGCTAGACACAGGTGGCCTGAAGCTTTCTTT. As protein: CSARHRWPEAFF. The chain links TRBV20-1 to TRBJ1-1, with D possibly TRBD1 on 5 matching bases. V was shortened by 2 bases and J by 6 bases, with 10 bases between the two germline ends. The CDR3 contains 12 residues. Per the germline V gene, CDR1 is DFQATT and CDR2 is SNEGSKA (reference sequence).

This clonotype appeared many times. The chain couples TRBV7-2 to TRBJ2-3, with 7 positions matching TRBD1. Germline CDR1 SGHTA, CDR2 FQGNSA. V shed 4 bases, J shed 2 bases, and the junction held 6 bases outside the gene matches. The CDR3 has 15 residues. CDR3 DNA: TGTGCCAGCAGCTCACAGGGGTTTGTCACAGATACGCAGTATTTT. This encodes CASSSQGFVTDTQYF.

There are a few counts of this clonotype. The chain is built from TRBV20-1 and TRBJ2-5, with 8 nucleotides matching TRBD2. CDR3 length: 16 residues. Germline CDR1 DFQATT, CDR2 SNEGSKA (reference sequence). V lost 1 base and J lost 5; bases outside the gene matches: 12. The CDR3 here is CSARASGPVSYETQYF. In DNA, the CDR3 is TGCAGTGCTAGAGCTAGCGGGCCCGTAAGTTATGAGACCCAGTACTTC.

This clonotype appeared many times. J is TRBJ2-7 and V is TRBV7-2; 11 nucleotides line up with TRBD2. Germline assignment: CDR1 SGHTA and CDR2 FQGNSA. V trimming: 5 bases; J trimming: 0 bases; junction bases outside the gene matches: 3. The CDR3 extends over 15 amino acids. The CDR3 region is CASSEGLADSYEQYF. CDR3 DNA sequence: TGTGCCAGCAGCGAGGGACTAGCGGACTCCTACGAGCAGTACTTC.

The chain joins TRBV7-9 to TRBJ2-1; D is perhaps TRBD2 (5 bases). The CDR3 length is 15 residues. Germline-derived CDR1 and CDR2 are SEHNR and FQNEAQ (reference sequence). Trimming shortened V by 0 bases and J by 5 bases, and 11 bases separated the two germline ends. In DNA, the CDR3 is TGTGCCAGCAGCTTAGCATCGGGAACCCACAATGAGCAGTTCTTC. This gives the protein CASSLASGTHNEQFF.

The genes are TRBV11-1 and TRBJ1-2; possibly TRBD1 for D (5 bases). The CDR3 runs 16 residues. The V and J ends lost 5 bases and 4 bases respectively, with 20 bases between them. Germline CDR1 and CDR2: SGHAT and FQDESV (reference sequence). The CDR3 sequence is CASSPTGRGDLYGYTF. The CDR3 region has the DNA TGTGCCAGCAGCCCTACGGGGAGGGGCGACCTCTATGGCTACACCTTC.

In its sample, this clonotype was seen many times. V and J are TRBV7-8 and TRBJ1-1, with 7 bases identical to TRBD1. CDR3 length equals 15 residues. Germline assignment: CDR1 SGHVS and CDR2 FQNEAQ. J lost 4 bases, V lost 3 bases, and 8 bases had no gene match. The CDR3 spells CASSLGTVLITEAFF. The CDR3 DNA follows: TGTGCCAGCAGCTTGGGGACAGTACTAATCACTGAAGCTTTCTTT.

CDR3 DNA: TGTGCCAGCCTTAAGGACAGGGAGGACACTGAAGCTTTCTTT. Translation: CASLKDREDTEAFF. The chain links TRBV2 to TRBJ1-1; 8 nucleotides line up with TRBD1. Per the germline V gene, CDR1 is SNHLY and CDR2 is FYNNEI. The CDR3 is made up of 14 amino acids. V was clipped by 8 bases and J by 3 bases; unmatched bases: 8.

The chain's CDR3 is CASSQDSWLAYEQYF. CDR3 DNA sequence: TGTGCCAGCAGCCAAGATTCTTGGCTAGCCTACGAGCAGTACTTC. The rearrangement links TRBV14 to TRBJ2-7; D not resolved. CDR1 SGHDN and CDR2 FVKESK come from the germline V gene. The CDR3 has 15 amino acids. Trimming shortened V by 0 bases and J by 2 bases, and 11 bases separated the two germline ends.

CDR3 nucleotide sequence: TGTGCCAGCAGCGTAGCGGAGAGCTCCTACAATGAGCAGTTCTTC. Protein product: CASSVAESSYNEQFF. The chain is built from TRBV12-3 or TRBV12-4 and TRBJ2-1; D might be TRBD2 (6 bases). V was pared by 6 bases and J by 0 bases, with 12 bases between. The CDR3 covers 15 residues.

This clonotype was detected ten times or more. The rearrangement links TRBV7-9 to TRBJ2-1; a weak D match, TRBD2 (6 bases). CDR1 and CDR2 from the germline V gene are SEHNR and FQNEAQ (reference sequence). Deletions cut 5 bases from V and 8 bases from J, with 13 bases between. CDR3 size: 13 residues. CDR3 nucleotide sequence: TGTGCCAGCAGCCCCAACTCGGGGGATGAGCAGTTCTTC. Residues: CASSPNSGDEQFF.

The chain recombines TRBV6-1 with TRBJ2-5; D perhaps matches TRBD2 (6 bases). Per germline, CDR1 MNHNS and CDR2 SASEGT. The CDR3 loop spans 16 amino acids. V lost 1 base, J lost 1 base, and 13 bases lay in between. The CDR3 DNA follows: TGTGCCAGCAGTGAAGAGGTGGGAGGACTCCAAGAGACCCAGTACTTC. This codes for CASSEEVGGLQETQYF.

This clonotype has only a few counts. The chain combines TRBV20-1 with TRBJ2-1; D not certain. V lost 6 bases and J lost 0, with 6 bases in between. This CDR3 is 12 amino acids long. Per germline, CDR1 DFQATT and CDR2 SNEGSKA (reference sequence). CDR3 sequence (DNA): TGCAGTGCCCCAAACTCCTACAATGAGCAGTTCTTC. Protein sequence: CSAPNSYNEQFF.

The rearrangement joins TRBV12-3 or TRBV12-4 to TRBJ2-3; D remains ambiguous. Trimming took off 4 bases at V and 5 bases at J, with 13 bases between the two ends. CDR3 length: 14 amino acids. This CDR3 reads CASSYTGFQDTQYF. The CDR3 coding sequence is TGTGCCAGCAGTTACACGGGCTTTCAAGATACGCAGTATTTT.

The table lists this clonotype with many counts. This chain connects TRBV6-1 to TRBJ2-3; no definite D call. Trimming cost V 4 bases and J 6 bases, with 11 bases left between them. The CDR3 loop spans 13 amino acids. CDR1 is MNHNS, CDR2 SASEGT, per germline. The CDR3 region is CASSALRADTQYF. CDR3 bases: TGTGCCAGCAGTGCCCTCAGAGCGGATACGCAGTATTTT.

The V gene is TRBV7-9, the J gene TRBJ1-1; D is uncertain. From germline, CDR1 is SEHNR and CDR2 FQNEAQ (reference sequence). V dropped 6 bases and J dropped 4 bases, with 9 bases sitting between them. The CDR3 totals 12 residues. CDR3 in DNA: TGTGCCAGCAGTTCCATTTCCACTGAAGCTTTCTTT. Translation gives CASSSISTEAFF.

V usage is TRBV19 and J usage is TRBJ2-3; 9 bases fit TRBD2. The ends lost 6 bases at V and 6 bases at J; junction bases unmatched: 10. The germline CDR1 and CDR2 sequences are LNHDA and SQIVND (reference sequence). This CDR3 region has 15 residues. The CDR3 DNA reads as TGTGCCAGTAGACGTAGAGCGGGAGGTGAGGATACGCAGTATTTT. It is translated as CASRRRAGGEDTQYF.

This clonotype has just one count. The J gene is TRBJ1-4, the V gene TRBV7-9; D is ambiguous. The V and J ends lost 1 base and 8 bases respectively, with 8 bases between them. Per germline, CDR1 SEHNR and CDR2 FQNEAQ (reference sequence). CDR3 size: 13 residues. The CDR3 protein is CASSLVPAEKLFF. The CDR3, as DNA: TGTGCCAGCAGCTTAGTCCCGGCAGAAAAACTGTTTTTT.

The chain combines TRBV11-2 with TRBJ2-5, with 7 bases fitting TRBD1. The germline gives CDR1 SGHAT, CDR2 FQNNGV. This CDR3 spans 13 amino acids. V lost 7 bases and J lost 4; bases outside the gene matches: 6. The CDR3 loop is CASNIPGGETQYF. The CDR3 DNA sequence: TGTGCCAGCAACATACCAGGGGGAGAGACCCAGTACTTC.

This sequence joins TRBV20-1 and TRBJ2-4; 11 bases agree with TRBD2. This CDR3 is built from 16 residues. The germline gives CDR1 DFQATT, CDR2 SNEGSKA (reference sequence). Losses at the gene ends were 0 bases for V and 6 bases for J; bases not matched to a gene: 7. The CDR3 spells CSARENSGRGRNIQYF. CDR3 sequence (DNA): TGCAGTGCTAGAGAAAATAGCGGGAGGGGCAGAAACATTCAGTACTTC.

The chain recombines TRBV11-2 with TRBJ1-3, with D unclear. The ends were cut back, 0 bases at V and 4 bases at J, with 7 bases in the middle. The CDR3 is 14 residues long. Germline assignment: CDR1 SGHAT and CDR2 FQNNGV. This CDR3 is CASSLDLWGNTIYF. In DNA form, the CDR3 reads TGTGCCAGCAGCTTAGATCTATGGGGAAACACCATATATTTT.

This clonotype showed up many times. The chain carries TRBV7-2 and TRBJ2-3; D is perhaps TRBD2 (5 bases). There are 15 residues in the CDR3. In germline, CDR1 is SGHTA, CDR2 FQGNSA. Trimming pared 4 bases from V and 0 bases from J, leaving 11 bases between. The CDR3 loop is CASSSWTASTDTQYF. The CDR3 DNA reads TGTGCCAGCAGCTCCTGGACTGCTAGCACAGATACGCAGTATTTT.